This TCR beta chain was sequenced in a study of cytomegalovirus exposure and HLA in healthy donors. Germline trimming cut 2 bases from V and 2 bases from J; bases unmatched to any gene: 3. This CDR3 is built from 15 residues. CDR1 is SGHRS and CDR2 is YFSETQ in the germline V gene. The study ran its PCR with 60 Vbeta and 13 Jbeta primers. Libraries were prepared by immunoSEQ multiplex PCR; TCRdb keeps only in-frame clonotypes and omits some of them. The sample lists roughly 110,000 clones, less than 80% occurring once. The TCR comes from a woman in her thirties or forties in good health and CMV-seropositive. This chain connects TRBV5-1 to TRBJ2-3; 9 nucleotides match TRBD2. Sample: PBMCs. The CDR3 sequence: CASSFSSGTTDTQYF. Written as DNA, the CDR3 is TGCGCCAGCAGCTTCTCTAGCGGGACCACAGATACGCAGTATTTT.